Below are 27 T cell receptor beta chains sequenced from a single sample in a study of blood T cell repertoires in COVID-19. Sequencing was performed with immunoSEQ multiplex PCR; in TCRdb, only in-frame clones are kept and a portion is missing. Here the sample spans roughly 250,000 clones, around 87% being singletons. The sample consisted of PBMCs or T cells enriched from blood (not recorded which). The receptors stem from a young woman who had recovered from COVID-19.

This chain's CDR3 is CASSSITGGYEAFF. CDR3 in DNA: TGTGCCAGCAGCTCGATCACAGGGGGATATGAAGCTTTCTTT. The chain has TRBV5-6 and TRBJ1-1, with 8 bases that match TRBD1. V shed 3 bases, J shed 7 bases, and the junction held 8 bases outside the gene matches. The length of the CDR3 is 14 residues. The germline V gene encodes CDR1 SGHDT and CDR2 YYEEEE.

J is TRBJ2-3 and V is TRBV27, with 8 nucleotides matching TRBD1. Germline CDR1 MNHEY, CDR2 SMNVEV (reference sequence). CDR3 length: 14 amino acids. Losses at the gene ends were 5 bases for V and 4 bases for J; bases not matched to a gene: 5. The CDR3 loop reads CASSPWDRSDTQYF. The CDR3 DNA follows: TGTGCCAGCAGTCCATGGGACAGGTCAGATACGCAGTATTTT.

The chain carries TRBV13 and TRBJ2-3, with 12 bases aligning to TRBD2. Unmatched junction bases numbered 5, after V lost 4 bases and J lost 0 bases. CDR1 is PRHDT and CDR2 is FYEKMQ in the germline V gene (reference sequence). This CDR3 region has 17 residues. As DNA, the CDR3 is TGTGCCAGCAGCTCAGGACTAGCGGGGAGTAGCACAGATACGCAGTATTTT. Its protein product is CASSSGLAGSSTDTQYF.

The chain is built from TRBV2 and TRBJ1-2; a weak D match, TRBD1 (6 bases). The germline gives CDR1 SNHLY, CDR2 FYNNEI. Trimming removed 3 bases at V and 4 bases at J, with 9 bases between. This CDR3 spans 13 amino acids. Here the CDR3 reads CASSDRGPYGYTF. The CDR3 DNA is TGTGCCAGCAGTGACAGGGGACCCTATGGCTACACCTTC.

J is TRBJ1-5 and V is TRBV30; 8 bases are a match to TRBD1. From germline, CDR1 is GTSNPN and CDR2 SVGIG (reference sequence). V dropped 4 bases and J dropped 6; count of bases not matched to a gene: 5. The CDR3 spans 13 residues. CDR3 sequence reads: CAWNGQGGQPQHF. In DNA form, the CDR3 reads TGTGCCTGGAATGGACAGGGAGGTCAGCCCCAGCATTTT.

This clone appeared once. The chain is built from TRBV5-1 and TRBJ1-1, with D perhaps TRBD1 (5 bases). This CDR3 spans 15 amino acids. V was cut by 0 bases and J by 5 bases, with 14 bases left in between. From germline, CDR1 is SGHRS and CDR2 YFSETQ. The CDR3 DNA follows: TGCGCCAGCAGCTTGGGCGGGGGGGATGTAACTGAAGCTTTCTTT. Protein sequence: CASSLGGGDVTEAFF.

The chain joins TRBV7-9 to TRBJ1-2, with 7 bases lining up with TRBD1. The CDR3 length is 13 residues. Germline CDR1 is SEHNR and CDR2 is FQNEAQ (reference sequence). V lost 3 bases, J lost 6 bases, and 4 bases stayed unmatched. DNA of the CDR3: TGTGCCAGCAGCTTCACAGGGGCGAATGGCTACACCTTC. Protein sequence: CASSFTGANGYTF. Supplemented by reference TRBV7-9 and TRBJ1-2, the full variable domain reads DTGVSQNPRHKITKRGQNVTFRCDPISEHNRLYWYRQTLGQGPEFLTYFQNEAQLEKSRLLSDRFSAERPKGSFSTLEIQRTEQGDSAMYLCASSFTGANGYTFGSGTRLTVV.

The CDR3 DNA sequence: TGTGCCAGCAGCCCTGGGGGACAGGGGAGTGAAAAACTGTTTTTT. This codes for CASSPGGQGSEKLFF. V and J are TRBV3-1 (or the pseudogene TRBV3-2) and TRBJ1-4; 10 nucleotides line up with TRBD1. The germline V gene encodes CDR1 LGHDT and CDR2 YNNKEL (reference sequence). Trimming removed 4 bases from V and 7 bases from J; junction bases left unmatched: 6. CDR3 length: 15 residues.

This clone was seen a single time. DNA of the CDR3: TGTGCCAGCAACCCGGGGGGGCCGGTCTTCACAGATACGCAGTATTTT. Amino acids: CASNPGGPVFTDTQYF. The chain links TRBV28 to TRBJ2-3; TRBD2 aligns across 8 bases. V lost 7 bases, J lost 2 bases, and 11 bases stayed unmatched. Germline CDR1 and CDR2: MDHEN and SYDVKM. The CDR3 contains 16 residues.

This sequence joins TRBV3-1 (or the pseudogene TRBV3-2) and TRBJ2-5, with a tentative D call TRBD1 (5 bases). V was trimmed by 4 bases and J by 5 bases, leaving 14 bases between them. There are 14 residues in the CDR3. Germline CDR1 and CDR2: LGHDT and YNNKEL (reference sequence). CDR3 amino acids: CASSPRQTVETQYF. The CDR3 DNA is TGTGCCAGCAGCCCTCGACAGACGGTGGAGACCCAGTACTTC.

The chain carries TRBV19 and TRBJ1-3, with 9 nucleotides matching TRBD1. The J segment lost 2 bases and the V segment lost 5 bases, leaving 4 bases of the junction unmatched. Looked up from germline, CDR1 is LNHDA and CDR2 is SQIVND (reference sequence). The CDR3 contains 15 residues. CDR3 in DNA: TGTGCCAGTAGTCCAGGGGACAGGGCTGGAAACACCATATATTTT. Amino acid sequence: CASSPGDRAGNTIYF.

The rearrangement links TRBV19 to TRBJ1-2; D is possibly TRBD1 (5 bases). The V gene lost 1 base and the J gene lost 4 bases, with 16 bases spanning the gap. CDR3 size: 16 residues. Germline CDR1 reads LNHDA; CDR2 reads SQIVND (reference sequence). The CDR3 nucleotides are TGTGCCAGTAGTATAGTGGGCACAGGCTTACCCTATGGCTACACCTTC. Translation gives CASSIVGTGLPYGYTF.

The chain has TRBV2 and TRBJ1-5, with TRBD1 identical over 11 bases. Germline V CDR1 and CDR2: SNHLY, FYNNEI. The V gene end was trimmed by 6 bases and the J gene end by 4 bases; junction bases not matched to a gene: 5. The length of the CDR3 is 15 residues. The CDR3 coding sequence is TGTGCCAGCAGGCGGGACAGGGGGAGAAATCAGCCCCAGCATTTT. It is translated as CASRRDRGRNQPQHF.

This clone was observed once. This chain joins TRBV6-5 and TRBJ2-1, with a tentative D call TRBD1 (5 bases). The ends were cut back, 6 bases at V and 0 bases at J, with 12 bases in the middle. Germline values: CDR1 MNHEY, CDR2 SVGAGI. The CDR3 totals 15 residues. The CDR3 nucleotides read TGTGCCAGCAGCGACAGCCACACCTCCTACAATGAGCAGTTCTTC. This sequence encodes CASSDSHTSYNEQFF.

The rearrangement links TRBV7-2 to TRBJ2-3; 11 bases map to TRBD2. Germline V CDR1 and CDR2: SGHTA, FQGNSA. The J segment lost 4 bases and the V segment lost 3 bases, leaving 6 bases of the junction unmatched. The CDR3 contains 16 residues. The DNA for the CDR3 is TGTGCCAGCAGCTTTAGCGGGGGGGCCTCCCCAGATACGCAGTATTTT. It encodes CASSFSGGASPDTQYF.

The chain carries TRBV5-1 and TRBJ2-3; D is ambiguous. Germline CDR1 SGHRS, CDR2 YFSETQ. This CDR3 region has 14 residues. V dropped 2 bases and J dropped 2 bases, with 9 bases sitting between them. The CDR3 bases are TGCGCCAGCAGCTTTAGTCGCGACACAGATACGCAGTATTTT. Protein product: CASSFSRDTDTQYF.

This chain connects TRBV9 to TRBJ1-4, with D perhaps TRBD1 (6 bases). Deletions cut 0 bases from V and 12 bases from J, with 18 bases between. Germline V gene data show CDR1 as SGDLS and CDR2 as YYNGEE. The CDR3 consists of 15 residues. Here the CDR3 reads CASSVDSRTAQELFF. The DNA for the CDR3 is TGTGCCAGCAGCGTAGATAGCAGGACAGCCCAAGAACTGTTTTTT.

The CDR3 reads CASSHYGQGMNTEAFF. In DNA form, the CDR3 reads TGTGCCAGCAGCCATTATGGTCAGGGGATGAACACTGAAGCTTTCTTT. This chain joins TRBV7-9 and TRBJ1-1; D perhaps matches TRBD1 (6 bases). Deletions cut 5 bases from V and 0 bases from J, with 16 bases between. Germline V CDR1 and CDR2: SEHNR, FQNEAQ (reference sequence). The CDR3 covers 16 residues.

The chain employs TRBV9 and TRBJ2-2; TRBD1 is a possible D gene (6 bases). V lost 3 bases and J lost 1, with 10 bases in between. The CDR3 is 15 amino acids. Germline values: CDR1 SGDLS, CDR2 YYNGEE. The CDR3 nucleotides are TGTGCCAGCAGCGAGTCGACAGGGAACACCGGGGAGCTGTTTTTT. Protein: CASSESTGNTGELFF. Full variable domain (rest looked up from reference TRBV9 and TRBJ2-2): DSGVTQTPKHLITATGQRVTLRCSPRSGDLSVYWYQQSLDQGLQFLIQYYNGEERAKGNILERFSAQQFPDLHSELNLSSLELGDSALYFCASSESTGNTGELFFGEGSRLTVL.

This clone has just one count. This rearrangement joins TRBV27 to TRBJ1-6; TRBD1 matches 9 bases. Trimming at V came to 2 bases and at J to 8 bases, leaving 16 bases not matched to a gene. The CDR3 spans 19 residues. Per the germline V gene, CDR1 is MNHEY and CDR2 is SMNVEV (reference sequence). CDR3 DNA: TGTGCCAGCAGTTTACAATCAAGACAGACAGGGGGACCGGATTCACCCCTCCACTTT. This sequence encodes CASSLQSRQTGGPDSPLHF.

The CDR3 spells CASSERSRYQPQHF. In nucleotides, the CDR3 is TGTGCCAGCAGTGAACGGTCGAGGTATCAGCCCCAGCATTTT. The rearrangement uses TRBV6-1 and TRBJ1-5; D not resolved. V was cut by 2 bases and J by 5 bases, with 10 bases left in between. The CDR3 runs to 14 residues. CDR1 is MNHNS and CDR2 is SASEGT in the germline V gene.

This clone showed up just once. The V gene is TRBV5-8, the J gene TRBJ1-1; 7 bases line up with TRBD1. V was pared by 2 bases and J by 2 bases, with 3 bases of the junction left unmatched. CDR1 SGHTS and CDR2 YDEGEE come from the germline V gene. This CDR3 has 14 amino acids. CDR3: CASSFRDRNTEAFF. The CDR3 bases are TGTGCCAGCAGCTTCCGGGACAGAAACACTGAAGCTTTCTTT. Filled out from reference TRBV5-8 and TRBJ1-1, the complete variable domain reads EAGVTQSPTHLIKTRGQQATLRCSPISGHTSVYWYQQALGLGLQFLLWYDEGEERNRGNFPPRFSGRQFPNYSSELNVNALELEDSALYLCASSFRDRNTEAFFGQGTRLTVV.

The chain is built from TRBV3-1 (or the pseudogene TRBV3-2) and TRBJ1-2, with D possibly being TRBD1 (6 bases). Trimming took off 1 base at V and 7 bases at J, with 19 bases between the two ends. The CDR3 runs to 16 residues. Looked up from germline, CDR1 is LGHDT and CDR2 is YNNKEL (reference sequence). Here the CDR3 reads CASSQGGVQGFGGYTF. In DNA form, the CDR3 reads TGTGCCAGCAGCCAAGGAGGAGTACAGGGATTTGGTGGCTACACCTTC.

The CDR3 DNA reads TGTGCCAGCAGTGAAGAATGGGGGGGCTATGGCTACACCTTC. Encoded protein: CASSEEWGGYGYTF. The J gene is TRBJ1-2, the V gene TRBV6-1; tentatively, D is TRBD1 (5 bases). The CDR3 consists of 14 residues. V lost 1 base, J lost 4 bases, and 10 bases lay in between. The germline CDR1 and CDR2 sequences are MNHNS and SASEGT.

The rearrangement joins TRBV6-5 to TRBJ2-1; TRBD1 agrees at 7 bases. Germline assignment: CDR1 MNHEY and CDR2 SVGAGI. Trimming cost V 3 bases and J 4 bases; bases outside gene matches: 6. The CDR3 length is 15 residues. CDR3 sequence: CASSYGTEPYNEQFF. In nucleotides, the CDR3 is TGTGCCAGCAGTTATGGGACAGAACCTTACAATGAGCAGTTCTTC.

The chain recombines TRBV12-3 or TRBV12-4 with TRBJ1-6; D is unclear. The V gene lost 3 bases and the J gene lost 9 bases, with 6 bases spanning the gap. The CDR3 extends over 12 amino acids. The CDR3 DNA reads TGTGCCAGCAGTTTGGCCACTTCACCCCTCCACTTT. It yields the protein CASSLATSPLHF.

A word on this clone: Other DNA sequences in the same sample also yield this CDR3. The chain couples TRBV5-1 to TRBJ2-2; TRBD2 might be the D (5 bases). This CDR3 has 13 amino acids. Trimming stripped 4 bases from V and 4 bases from J, with 8 bases between. The V gene's germline CDR1 is SGHRS and CDR2 YFSETQ. The CDR3, as DNA: TGCGCCAGCAGCCCCGAGGGCACCGGGGAGCTGTTTTTT. Amino acids: CASSPEGTGELFF. Looking up the rest from reference TRBV5-1 and TRBJ2-2 gives the full variable domain: KAGVTQTPRYLIKTRGQQVTLSCSPISGHRSVSWYQQTPGQGLQFLFEYFSETQRNKGNFPGRFSGRQFSNSRSEMNVSTLELGDSALYLCASSPEGTGELFFGEGSRLTVL.